A selection of T cell receptor beta chains follows, all from one sample in a study of T-cell reconstitution after alpha-beta-depleted transplantation in children. TCRdb called the PCR reads again in MiXCR, with one record for every CDR3 protein. The repertoire includes some 390,000 distinct CDR3 sequences, about a fifth of them detected once, and 3% to 4.5% sits in the top ten. The sample was PBMCs from the stem cell graft donor, taken from the stem cell graft. The receptor source for this set is a human donor who donated a stem cell graft to a child with acute myeloid leukemia. The CDR3 runs from the conserved cysteine through the conserved F or W. A D gene is named only where the DNA matches it firmly. Some rows have no size entry. The others give once, few or many, or a class for an expanded clone.

j_gene: TRBJ1-1; d_gene: -; abundance: -; v_gene: TRBV29-1; CDR3aa: CSDTSGSLNTEAFF; CDR3nt: TGCAGCGACACCTCAGGGAGCCTAAACACTGAAGCTTTCTTT
j_gene: TRBJ2-1; d_gene: -; abundance: many; v_gene: TRBV20-1; CDR3aa: CSLRGPALANEQFF; CDR3nt: TGCAGTCTACGCGGACCTGCCCTAGCCAATGAGCAGTTCTTC
j_gene: TRBJ2-5; d_gene: -; abundance: many; v_gene: TRBV20-1; CDR3aa: CSAREFQEGPQETQYF; CDR3nt: TGCAGTGCTAGAGAATTTCAGGAGGGACCTCAAGAGACCCAGTACTTC
j_gene: TRBJ2-1; d_gene: TRBD2; abundance: -; v_gene: TRBV7-2; CDR3aa: CASNVLLAGVRDEQFF; CDR3nt: TGTGCCAGCAACGTACTCCTAGCGGGAGTAAGGGATGAGCAGTTCTTC
j_gene: TRBJ1-5; d_gene: -; abundance: once; v_gene: TRBV19; CDR3aa: CASSIKMARNQPQHF; CDR3nt: TGTGCCAGTAGTATAAAAATGGCGCGCAATCAGCCCCAGCATTTT
j_gene: TRBJ2-7; d_gene: TRBD2; abundance: -; v_gene: TRBV6-5; CDR3aa: CASSYSGAGVGPYEQYF; CDR3nt: TGTGCCAGCAGTTATAGCGGGGCGGGAGTGGGACCCTACGAGCAGTACTTC
j_gene: TRBJ2-5; d_gene: -; abundance: few; v_gene: TRBV20-1; CDR3aa: CSARDVEGQETQYF; CDR3nt: TGCAGTGCTAGAGACGTCGAGGGCCAAGAGACCCAGTACTTC
j_gene: TRBJ1-2; d_gene: -; abundance: few; v_gene: TRBV29-1; CDR3aa: CSADTGYYGYTF; CDR3nt: TGCAGCGCTGACACAGGTTACTATGGCTACACCTTC
j_gene: TRBJ2-3; d_gene: -; abundance: -; v_gene: TRBV20-1; CDR3aa: CSAGVQGPDTQYF; CDR3nt: TGCAGCGCTGGAGTCCAGGGGCCAGATACGCAGTATTTT
j_gene: TRBJ2-7; d_gene: -; abundance: -; v_gene: TRBV30; CDR3aa: CAWSVRGARPYEQYF; CDR3nt: TGTGCCTGGAGTGTACGGGGAGCTAGACCCTACGAGCAGTACTTC
j_gene: TRBJ2-3; d_gene: TRBD2; abundance: few; v_gene: TRBV20-1; CDR3aa: CSATSRTDTQYF; CDR3nt: TGCAGTGCGACTAGCCGGACAGATACGCAGTATTTT
j_gene: TRBJ1-1; d_gene: -; abundance: few; v_gene: TRBV16; CDR3aa: CASSPGLPEAFF; CDR3nt: TGTGCCAGCAGCCCCGGGCTCCCAGAAGCTTTCTTT
j_gene: TRBJ2-1; d_gene: TRBD2; abundance: few; v_gene: TRBV4-2; CDR3aa: CASSQREVSYNEQFF; CDR3nt: TGTGCCAGCAGCCAGCGGGAGGTCTCCTACAATGAGCAGTTCTTC
j_gene: TRBJ1-1; d_gene: -; abundance: -; v_gene: TRBV6-2/TRBV6-3; CDR3aa: CASSYRRGDTEAFF; CDR3nt: TGTGCCAGCAGTTACAGACGGGGGGACACTGAAGCTTTCTTT
j_gene: TRBJ1-5; d_gene: -; abundance: few; v_gene: TRBV5-1; CDR3aa: CASSYGSGDQPQHF; CDR3nt: TGCGCCAGCAGCTACGGGAGCGGGGACCAGCCCCAGCATTTT
j_gene: TRBJ2-5; d_gene: -; abundance: medium-sized; v_gene: TRBV7-9; CDR3aa: CASSLPLQETQYF; CDR3nt: TGTGCCAGCAGCTTACCGCTTCAGGAGACCCAGTACTTC
j_gene: TRBJ2-3; d_gene: -; abundance: few; v_gene: TRBV9; CDR3aa: CASSVDWASGTDTQYF; CDR3nt: TGTGCCAGCAGCGTAGATTGGGCTAGCGGCACAGATACGCAGTATTTT
j_gene: TRBJ2-7; d_gene: TRBD2; abundance: many; v_gene: TRBV12-3/TRBV12-4; CDR3aa: CASSFLALAGVPYEQYF; CDR3nt: TGTGCCAGCAGTTTCCTGGCACTAGCGGGAGTCCCCTACGAGCAGTACTTC
j_gene: TRBJ2-1; d_gene: -; abundance: many; v_gene: TRBV7-7; CDR3aa: CASSLAGLDNEQFF; CDR3nt: TGTGCCAGCAGCTTAGCGGGACTGGACAATGAGCAGTTCTTC
j_gene: TRBJ2-1; d_gene: -; abundance: -; v_gene: TRBV3-1; CDR3aa: CASSQDLTALQFF; CDR3nt: TGTGCCAGCAGCCAAGACTTGACCGCCCTACAGTTCTTC
j_gene: TRBJ2-3; d_gene: -; abundance: -; v_gene: TRBV11-2; CDR3aa: CASTRGASTDTQYF; CDR3nt: TGTGCCAGCACTCGGGGGGCTAGCACAGATACGCAGTATTTT
j_gene: TRBJ2-1; d_gene: TRBD2; abundance: many; v_gene: TRBV29-1; CDR3aa: CSVAPTLAGGQFF; CDR3nt: TGCAGCGTTGCCCCGACACTAGCGGGAGGGCAGTTCTTC
j_gene: TRBJ2-1; d_gene: TRBD2; abundance: many; v_gene: TRBV20-1; CDR3aa: CSARDTLAGGSYNEQFF; CDR3nt: TGCAGTGCTAGAGATACCCTAGCGGGAGGATCCTACAATGAGCAGTTCTTC
j_gene: TRBJ2-1; d_gene: -; abundance: -; v_gene: TRBV9; CDR3aa: CASSGPRGASSNEQFF; CDR3nt: TGTGCCAGCAGCGGCCCCCGGGGAGCGAGTTCCAATGAGCAGTTCTTC
j_gene: TRBJ2-1; d_gene: -; abundance: few; v_gene: TRBV29-1; CDR3aa: CSVATRNPSSYNEQFF; CDR3nt: TGCAGCGTTGCTACCCGGAACCCAAGCTCCTACAATGAGCAGTTCTTC
j_gene: TRBJ1-4; d_gene: -; abundance: -; v_gene: TRBV10-3; CDR3aa: CAISEGPTQGTNEKLFF; CDR3nt: TGTGCCATCAGTGAGGGACCGACACAGGGAACTAATGAAAAACTGTTTTTT
j_gene: TRBJ1-2; d_gene: TRBD1; abundance: many; v_gene: TRBV24-1; CDR3aa: CATSDPQTGYGYTF; CDR3nt: TGTGCCACCAGTGATCCTCAGACAGGGTATGGCTACACCTTC
j_gene: TRBJ2-1; d_gene: -; abundance: many; v_gene: TRBV12-3/TRBV12-4; CDR3aa: CASSADGTLWQFF; CDR3nt: TGTGCCAGCAGTGCCGATGGTACCCTATGGCAGTTCTTC
j_gene: TRBJ2-1; d_gene: -; abundance: -; v_gene: TRBV7-9; CDR3aa: CASSDEMEQFF; CDR3nt: TGTGCCAGCAGCGACGAAATGGAGCAGTTCTTC
j_gene: TRBJ1-4; d_gene: -; abundance: few; v_gene: TRBV5-1; CDR3aa: CASSPGLKQGGEKLFF; CDR3nt: TGCGCCAGCAGCCCGGGGTTGAAACAGGGAGGTGAAAAACTGTTTTTT
j_gene: TRBJ2-5; d_gene: -; abundance: few; v_gene: TRBV28; CDR3aa: CASSKKNKAETQYF; CDR3nt: TGTGCCAGCAGCAAAAAGAACAAGGCAGAGACCCAGTACTTC
j_gene: TRBJ2-2; d_gene: -; abundance: few; v_gene: TRBV5-1; CDR3aa: CASSPRDRVISGSIGELFF; CDR3nt: TGCGCCAGCAGCCCCCGGGACAGGGTTATCAGCGGGAGTATCGGGGAGCTGTTTTTT
j_gene: TRBJ1-5; d_gene: TRBD1; abundance: -; v_gene: TRBV3-1; CDR3aa: CASSLNRGQPQHF; CDR3nt: TGTGCCAGCAGCCTAAACAGGGGTCAGCCCCAGCATTTT
j_gene: TRBJ2-1; d_gene: -; abundance: -; v_gene: TRBV7-2; CDR3aa: CASSLLGRIQYNEQFF; CDR3nt: TGTGCCAGCAGCTTACTTGGACGGATCCAGTACAATGAGCAGTTCTTC
j_gene: TRBJ2-4; d_gene: TRBD1; abundance: -; v_gene: TRBV13; CDR3aa: CASSSPTGKNIQYF; CDR3nt: TGTGCCAGCAGCTCCCCGACAGGGAAAAACATTCAGTACTTC
j_gene: TRBJ1-4; d_gene: -; abundance: many; v_gene: TRBV27; CDR3aa: CASSLGVSANEKLFF; CDR3nt: TGTGCCAGCAGCCTAGGTGTTTCGGCTAATGAAAAACTGTTTTTT
j_gene: TRBJ1-1; d_gene: -; abundance: many; v_gene: TRBV29-1; CDR3aa: CSAKLGAEAFF; CDR3nt: TGCAGCGCCAAGTTAGGAGCTGAAGCTTTCTTT
j_gene: TRBJ2-1; d_gene: TRBD2; abundance: -; v_gene: TRBV20-1; CDR3aa: CSAMGVGLGFDEQFF; CDR3nt: TGCAGTGCGATGGGGGTGGGACTAGGGTTCGATGAGCAGTTCTTC
j_gene: TRBJ2-3; d_gene: -; abundance: -; v_gene: TRBV4-1; CDR3aa: CASSQGLLDTQYF; CDR3nt: TGCGCCAGCAGCCAGGGTCTTCTGGATACGCAGTATTTT
j_gene: TRBJ1-5; d_gene: TRBD1; abundance: -; v_gene: TRBV29-1; CDR3aa: CSVDSYRGYNQPQHF; CDR3nt: TGCAGCGTTGATAGTTACAGGGGATACAATCAGCCCCAGCATTTT
j_gene: TRBJ1-3; d_gene: TRBD1; abundance: few; v_gene: TRBV12-3/TRBV12-4; CDR3aa: CASLQGTGVIELSGNTIYF; CDR3nt: TGTGCCAGCCTCCAGGGGACAGGGGTCATTGAGCTCTCTGGAAACACCATATATTTT
j_gene: TRBJ2-7; d_gene: -; abundance: -; v_gene: TRBV7-7; CDR3aa: CASSLEPGALYEQYF; CDR3nt: TGTGCTAGCAGCTTAGAGCCAGGGGCCTTGTACGAGCAGTACTTC
j_gene: TRBJ2-7; d_gene: -; abundance: -; v_gene: TRBV28; CDR3aa: CASTEAGVYEQYF; CDR3nt: TGTGCCAGCACTGAGGCAGGGGTCTACGAGCAGTACTTC
j_gene: TRBJ2-7; d_gene: TRBD2; abundance: -; v_gene: TRBV20-1; CDR3aa: CSASTSGLSYEQYF; CDR3nt: TGCAGTGCTAGTACTAGCGGGCTCTCCTACGAGCAGTACTTC
j_gene: TRBJ1-6; d_gene: -; abundance: -; v_gene: TRBV4-1; CDR3aa: CASSSWEENSPLHF; CDR3nt: TGCGCCAGCAGCTCGTGGGAGGAGAATTCACCCCTCCACTTT
j_gene: TRBJ2-5; d_gene: -; abundance: -; v_gene: TRBV10-3; CDR3aa: CAISESRTQYF; CDR3nt: TGTGCCATCAGTGAGTCCCGGACCCAGTACTTC
j_gene: TRBJ2-7; d_gene: -; abundance: few; v_gene: TRBV29-1; CDR3aa: CSVVGGRGSSYEQYF; CDR3nt: TGCAGCGTTGTCGGGGGGCGGGGTAGCTCCTACGAGCAGTACTTC
j_gene: TRBJ2-7; d_gene: TRBD2; abundance: many; v_gene: TRBV12-3/TRBV12-4; CDR3aa: CASRRGTSGNQYEQYF; CDR3nt: TGTGCCAGCAGGCGCGGGACTAGCGGGAATCAGTACGAGCAGTACTTC
j_gene: TRBJ1-2; d_gene: -; abundance: few; v_gene: TRBV29-1; CDR3aa: CSVWDGDGYTF; CDR3nt: TGCAGCGTTTGGGACGGTGATGGCTACACCTTC